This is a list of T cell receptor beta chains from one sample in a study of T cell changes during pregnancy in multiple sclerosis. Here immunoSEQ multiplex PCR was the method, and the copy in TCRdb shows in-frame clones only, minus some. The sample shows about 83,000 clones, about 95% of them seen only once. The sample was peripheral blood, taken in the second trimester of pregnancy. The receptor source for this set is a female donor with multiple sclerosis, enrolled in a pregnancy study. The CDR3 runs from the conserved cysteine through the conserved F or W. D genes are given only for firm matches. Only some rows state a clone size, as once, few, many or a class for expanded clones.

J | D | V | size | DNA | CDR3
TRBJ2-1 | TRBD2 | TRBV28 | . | TGTGCCAGCAGTTTGCTAGCGGGAGAATCTTGGGACAATGAGCAGTTCTTC | CASSLLAGESWDNEQFF
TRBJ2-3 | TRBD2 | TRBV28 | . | TGTGCCAGCAGTTTACGGGGGGGTACGCAGTATTTT | CASSLRGGTQYF
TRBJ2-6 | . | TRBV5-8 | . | TGTGCCAGCAGCTATACTGCAGGGCACGTCCTGACTTTC | CASSYTAGHVLTF
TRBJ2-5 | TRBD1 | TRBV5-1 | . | TGCGCCAGCAGCCTCTCCCAATGGACAGGGAAGAGGCAAGAGACCCAGTACTTC | CASSLSQWTGKRQETQYF
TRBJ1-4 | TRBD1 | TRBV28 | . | TGTGCCAGCAGTCCCCGGACAGGGGGCAATGAAAAACTGTTTTTT | CASSPRTGGNEKLFF
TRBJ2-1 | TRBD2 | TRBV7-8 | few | TGTGCCAGCAGCTCTGCCGGGACTAGCGGGAGGAATGAGCAGTTCTTC | CASSSAGTSGRNEQFF
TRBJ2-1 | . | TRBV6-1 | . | TGTGCCAGCAGTGGACGGCTAGCGACCGGCTACAATGAGCAGTTCTTC | CASSGRLATGYNEQFF
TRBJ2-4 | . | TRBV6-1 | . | TGTGCCAGCAGTGAATGGTTGGGGGCGCTCATTCAGTACTTC | CASSEWLGALIQYF
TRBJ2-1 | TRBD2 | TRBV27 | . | TGTGCCAGCAGCCGGGGACTAGCGGGGTCCTACAATGAGCAGTTCTTC | CASSRGLAGSYNEQFF
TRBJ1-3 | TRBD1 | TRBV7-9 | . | TGTGCCAGCAGCTTAGGGACAGGATTCGACTCTGGAAACACCATATATTTT | CASSLGTGFDSGNTIYF
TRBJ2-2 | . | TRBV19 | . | TGTGCCAGTAGCTTCACAACCCCATACCCCACCGGGGAGCTGTTTTTT | CASSFTTPYPTGELFF
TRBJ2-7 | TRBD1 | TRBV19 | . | TGTGCCAGTAGAGGGGCCCCGGGACAGGGCTCCGACGAGCAGTACTTC | CASRGAPGQGSDEQYF
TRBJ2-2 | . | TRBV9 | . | TGTGCCAGCAGTGGGGGGGCCCCGCAGGGACCCACCGGGGAGCTGTTTTTT | CASSGGAPQGPTGELFF
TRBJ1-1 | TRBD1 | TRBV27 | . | TGTGCCAGCAGCCCTTGGACAGGGGGCACTGAAGCTTTCTTT | CASSPWTGGTEAFF